This entry features one T cell receptor (beta chain) sequence. Sampling of alopecia areata patients yielded lesional scalp punch biopsies as well as peripheral blood. As the sequencing template, cDNA was produced by extracting RNA and reverse transcribing it. TCRdb's copy holds only in-frame clones and misses some; the assay was immunoSEQ multiplex PCR. This table holds more than 95,000 clones, around 38% found once. This sample was taken from a study of CD8+ T cells in alopecia areata. Per germline, CDR1 GTSNPN and CDR2 SVGIG (reference sequence). V was pared by 5 bases and J by 4 bases, with 14 bases between. The CDR3 is 13 amino acids.

The origin of this receptor is a human donor with alopecia areata. The material sequenced was CD4+ T cells sorted from blood. This sequence joins TRBV30 and TRBJ2-5; D ambiguous. The CDR3 spells CAWRPGVIETQYF. In DNA form, the CDR3 reads TGTGCCTGGCGCCCCGGAGTTATAGAGACCCAGTACTTC.